A selection of T cell receptor beta chains follows, all from one sample in a study of CD8 T cells in ankylosing spondylitis. Via MiXCR, TCRdb re-called the 5' RACE reads, giving one row per CDR3 protein. Of roughly 700,000 distinct CDR3 sequences in the sample, roughly 19% were seen once. The sample was blood, either unsorted or a sorted T cell fraction (not recorded which). These receptors were taken from a male donor with ankylosing spondylitis. Each CDR3 is given with its conserved first and last residue. D genes are given only for firm matches. Size is stated for part of the rows, as once, few or many counts, or as a class when the clone is expanded.

v_call: TRBV12-3/TRBV12-4
d_call: -
clone_size: -
j_call: TRBJ1-6
cdr3_nt: TGTGCCAGCAACCGACCTAGTTCACCCCTCCACTTT
cdr3_aa: CASNRPSSPLHF

v_call: TRBV4-1
d_call: -
clone_size: -
j_call: TRBJ2-5
cdr3_nt: TGCGCCAGCAGCCAAGATAGTAGGGAGTCCTTCGGGACCCAGTACTTC
cdr3_aa: CASSQDSRESFGTQYF

v_call: TRBV29-1
d_call: -
clone_size: few
j_call: TRBJ2-1
cdr3_nt: TGCAGCGTTGGTCGAACCTACAATGAGCAGTTCTTC
cdr3_aa: CSVGRTYNEQFF

v_call: TRBV12-3/TRBV12-4
d_call: -
clone_size: -
j_call: TRBJ2-3
cdr3_nt: TGTGCCAGCAGACCTGAGGTGGCCGCAGATACGCAGTATTTT
cdr3_aa: CASRPEVAADTQYF

v_call: TRBV11-2
d_call: TRBD2
clone_size: few
j_call: TRBJ2-5
cdr3_nt: TGTGCCAGCAGCCGGACTAGTAATACAGAGACCCAGTACTTC
cdr3_aa: CASSRTSNTETQYF

v_call: TRBV4-1
d_call: -
clone_size: -
j_call: TRBJ1-4
cdr3_nt: TGCGCCAGCAGCCAAAGGACAGATGCAACTAGTGAAAACCTGTTTTTT
cdr3_aa: CASSQRTDATSENLFF

v_call: TRBV20-1
d_call: -
clone_size: once
j_call: TRBJ2-3
cdr3_nt: TGCAGTGCTAGACTAGAACTAACAGATACGCAGTATTTT
cdr3_aa: CSARLELTDTQYF

v_call: TRBV7-8
d_call: -
clone_size: many
j_call: TRBJ1-6
cdr3_nt: TGTGCCAGCAGCTTGCAGCGTACTAATTCACCCCTCCACTTT
cdr3_aa: CASSLQRTNSPLHF

v_call: TRBV12-3/TRBV12-4
d_call: -
clone_size: -
j_call: TRBJ2-2
cdr3_nt: TGTGCCAGCAGTTCCCGGGAACCCAACACCGGGGAGCTGTTTTTT
cdr3_aa: CASSSREPNTGELFF

v_call: TRBV15
d_call: -
clone_size: -
j_call: TRBJ2-7
cdr3_nt: TGTGCCACCAGCAGAGGGACCGGGACGACCTACGAGCAGTACTTC
cdr3_aa: CATSRGTGTTYEQYF

v_call: TRBV2
d_call: -
clone_size: few
j_call: TRBJ1-5
cdr3_nt: TGTGCCAGCAGTGGTGCCGAGGGAAGCAATCAGCCCCAGCATTTT
cdr3_aa: CASSGAEGSNQPQHF

v_call: TRBV29-1
d_call: -
clone_size: few
j_call: TRBJ2-5
cdr3_nt: TGCAGCGTTGAAATCCCAGGGAAGGTGGAGACCCAGTACTTC
cdr3_aa: CSVEIPGKVETQYF

v_call: TRBV25-1
d_call: -
clone_size: -
j_call: TRBJ1-4
cdr3_nt: TGTGCCAGCAGTGATGGGGGTAATGAAAAACTGTTTTTT
cdr3_aa: CASSDGGNEKLFF

v_call: TRBV7-9
d_call: TRBD1
clone_size: many
j_call: TRBJ2-3
cdr3_nt: TGTGCCAGCAGCTTAGTTCAGGGGGCTTCGGATACGCAGTATTTT
cdr3_aa: CASSLVQGASDTQYF

v_call: TRBV6-5
d_call: -
clone_size: few
j_call: TRBJ1-1
cdr3_nt: TGTGCCAGCAGTTACGGCGTTCGGGAGGGGAACACTGAAGCTTTCTTT
cdr3_aa: CASSYGVREGNTEAFF

v_call: TRBV12-3/TRBV12-4
d_call: -
clone_size: -
j_call: TRBJ2-1
cdr3_nt: TGTGCCAGCAGGCGGGATTCAGGGTACAATGAGCAGTTCTTC
cdr3_aa: CASRRDSGYNEQFF

v_call: TRBV12-3/TRBV12-4
d_call: -
clone_size: -
j_call: TRBJ2-1
cdr3_nt: TGTGCCAGCAGTCCTCGGGCCTCTGACAATGAGCAGTTCTTC
cdr3_aa: CASSPRASDNEQFF

v_call: TRBV15
d_call: -
clone_size: -
j_call: TRBJ1-6
cdr3_nt: TGTGCCACCAGCAGGACCTCAGTAGAACGGCCACCCCTCCACTTT
cdr3_aa: CATSRTSVERPPLHF

v_call: TRBV7-2
d_call: TRBD2
clone_size: -
j_call: TRBJ2-3
cdr3_nt: TGTGCCAGCAGCTCCGCCGGGACTAGGGGGGATACGCAGTATTTT
cdr3_aa: CASSSAGTRGDTQYF

v_call: TRBV4-3
d_call: TRBD2
clone_size: few
j_call: TRBJ2-1
cdr3_nt: TGCGCCAGCAGCCAAGACCTAGCGGGAGTGAATGAGCAGTTCTTC
cdr3_aa: CASSQDLAGVNEQFF

v_call: TRBV13
d_call: TRBD2
clone_size: -
j_call: TRBJ2-3
cdr3_nt: TGTGCCAGCAGCTCAACGGAGACTAGCGGGAGATCTGATACGCAGTATTTT
cdr3_aa: CASSSTETSGRSDTQYF

v_call: TRBV10-3
d_call: TRBD2
clone_size: few
j_call: TRBJ2-7
cdr3_nt: TGTGCCATCAGTGAGTCGGCTAGCGGGAGCTACGAGCAGTACTTC
cdr3_aa: CAISESASGSYEQYF

v_call: TRBV25-1
d_call: TRBD1
clone_size: few
j_call: TRBJ2-5
cdr3_nt: TGTGCCAGCAGTGATGGAGACAGGGGGTCTCAAGAGACCCAGTACTTC
cdr3_aa: CASSDGDRGSQETQYF

v_call: TRBV25-1
d_call: -
clone_size: -
j_call: TRBJ1-4
cdr3_nt: TGTGCCAGCAGTGATGAGGTGGGGCCTAATGAAAAACTGTTTTTT
cdr3_aa: CASSDEVGPNEKLFF

v_call: TRBV4-1
d_call: -
clone_size: -
j_call: TRBJ1-2
cdr3_nt: TGCGCCAGCAGCCAAGATCTCGCTGGGTGGGGTGGCTACACCTTC
cdr3_aa: CASSQDLAGWGGYTF

v_call: TRBV5-1
d_call: -
clone_size: few
j_call: TRBJ1-1
cdr3_nt: TGCGCCAGCAGCCCGGGGTCGGGCACTGAAGCTTTCTTT
cdr3_aa: CASSPGSGTEAFF

v_call: TRBV5-1
d_call: -
clone_size: few
j_call: TRBJ2-3
cdr3_nt: TGCGCCAGCAGCTCAACGGATGGCGCAGATACGCAGTATTTT
cdr3_aa: CASSSTDGADTQYF

v_call: TRBV25-1
d_call: -
clone_size: -
j_call: TRBJ1-6
cdr3_nt: TGTGCCAGCAGTGCCAAGGGTAATTCACCCCTCCACTTT
cdr3_aa: CASSAKGNSPLHF

v_call: TRBV7-9
d_call: -
clone_size: -
j_call: TRBJ2-1
cdr3_nt: TGTGCCAGCAGCTTAGATGGCCCCAACTCCTACAATGAGCAGTTCTTC
cdr3_aa: CASSLDGPNSYNEQFF

v_call: TRBV29-1
d_call: -
clone_size: few
j_call: TRBJ1-2
cdr3_nt: TGCAGCGTTGCCCCCAATGCGGGCTGGGGCTACACCTTC
cdr3_aa: CSVAPNAGWGYTF

v_call: TRBV27
d_call: TRBD2
clone_size: -
j_call: TRBJ2-1
cdr3_nt: TGTGCCAGCAGTTATTTTAACACTGGCGGGAGTAACAATGAGCAGTTCTTC
cdr3_aa: CASSYFNTGGSNNEQFF

v_call: TRBV5-1
d_call: TRBD1
clone_size: -
j_call: TRBJ1-5
cdr3_nt: TGCGCCAGCAGCTTTCTGACAGGGCAGATAGGAGAGAGCAATCAGCCCCAGCATTTT
cdr3_aa: CASSFLTGQIGESNQPQHF

v_call: TRBV5-1
d_call: TRBD1
clone_size: many
j_call: TRBJ2-7
cdr3_nt: TGCGCCCTATACGGACAGGACTACGAGCAGTACTTC
cdr3_aa: CALYGQDYEQYF

v_call: TRBV2
d_call: TRBD1
clone_size: -
j_call: TRBJ1-2
cdr3_nt: TGTGCCAGCAGTGTCGGACAGGCCTATGGCTACACCTTC
cdr3_aa: CASSVGQAYGYTF

v_call: TRBV15
d_call: TRBD1
clone_size: few
j_call: TRBJ1-1
cdr3_nt: TGTGCCACCAGCAGAGGTGGGACAGGGTTCACTGAAGCTTTCTTT
cdr3_aa: CATSRGGTGFTEAFF

v_call: TRBV12-3/TRBV12-4
d_call: -
clone_size: few
j_call: TRBJ2-1
cdr3_nt: TGTGCCAGCAGACGCTCTGGGTCGGACAATGAGCAGTTCTTC
cdr3_aa: CASRRSGSDNEQFF

v_call: TRBV4-1
d_call: TRBD1
clone_size: once
j_call: TRBJ2-3
cdr3_nt: TGCGCCAGCAGCCAAGTGGGTAGGGGGCTCCCCACAGATACGCAGTATTTT
cdr3_aa: CASSQVGRGLPTDTQYF

v_call: TRBV10-3
d_call: -
clone_size: many
j_call: TRBJ2-7
cdr3_nt: TGTGCCATCAACGGGGGTTACGAGCAGTACTTC
cdr3_aa: CAINGGYEQYF

v_call: TRBV20-1
d_call: -
clone_size: -
j_call: TRBJ2-1
cdr3_nt: TGCAGTGCAAAGACTAGGAGCTACAATGAGCAGTTCTTC
cdr3_aa: CSAKTRSYNEQFF

v_call: TRBV12-3/TRBV12-4
d_call: TRBD1
clone_size: few
j_call: TRBJ2-7
cdr3_nt: TGTGCCAGCAGTCCAGGACAGGCAGGGGTCTACGAGCAGTACTTC
cdr3_aa: CASSPGQAGVYEQYF

v_call: TRBV5-1
d_call: -
clone_size: -
j_call: TRBJ2-3
cdr3_nt: TGCGCCAGCAGCCCGGAAGGGCCAACCACAGATACGCAGTATTTT
cdr3_aa: CASSPEGPTTDTQYF

v_call: TRBV20-1
d_call: TRBD2
clone_size: few
j_call: TRBJ2-3
cdr3_nt: TGCAGTGCGCGGACTAGCGGGAGGTCCCCCACCGGTACGCAGTATTTT
cdr3_aa: CSARTSGRSPTGTQYF

v_call: TRBV12-3/TRBV12-4
d_call: -
clone_size: few
j_call: TRBJ2-1
cdr3_nt: TGTGCCAGCAGGCCAGACCTGAACAATGAGCAGTTCTTC
cdr3_aa: CASRPDLNNEQFF

v_call: TRBV15
d_call: -
clone_size: -
j_call: TRBJ2-4
cdr3_nt: TGTGCCACCAGCAGATTCGCAGGGCCCAAAAACATTCAGTACTTC
cdr3_aa: CATSRFAGPKNIQYF

v_call: TRBV6-5
d_call: -
clone_size: -
j_call: TRBJ2-5
cdr3_nt: TGTGCCAGCAGTAACTACCAAGAGACCCAGTACTTC
cdr3_aa: CASSNYQETQYF

v_call: TRBV12-3/TRBV12-4
d_call: -
clone_size: -
j_call: TRBJ2-7
cdr3_nt: TGTGCCAGCAGTTTAGCACAAGGGCCCGAGCAGTACTTC
cdr3_aa: CASSLAQGPEQYF

v_call: TRBV5-6
d_call: -
clone_size: -
j_call: TRBJ2-5
cdr3_nt: TGTGCCAGCAGCTTGGATACGGGGGAAGAGACCCAGTACTTC
cdr3_aa: CASSLDTGEETQYF

v_call: TRBV7-2
d_call: -
clone_size: few
j_call: TRBJ1-1
cdr3_nt: TGTGCCAGCAGCTTAGTCCCCCTGACTGAAGCTTTCTTT
cdr3_aa: CASSLVPLTEAFF

v_call: TRBV20-1
d_call: TRBD1
clone_size: many
j_call: TRBJ1-1
cdr3_nt: TGCAGTGCTAGAGACATCTTAGGACAGGGGACCTCTGAAGCTTTCTTT
cdr3_aa: CSARDILGQGTSEAFF

v_call: TRBV29-1
d_call: TRBD2
clone_size: -
j_call: TRBJ2-7
cdr3_nt: TGCAGCGTTGAACTAGCGGGCGGCTCATACCACTACGAGCAGTACTTC
cdr3_aa: CSVELAGGSYHYEQYF

v_call: TRBV5-8
d_call: -
clone_size: -
j_call: TRBJ2-5
cdr3_nt: TGTGCCAGCAGCTCAAGGATAGAAGAGACCCAGTACTTC
cdr3_aa: CASSSRIEETQYF